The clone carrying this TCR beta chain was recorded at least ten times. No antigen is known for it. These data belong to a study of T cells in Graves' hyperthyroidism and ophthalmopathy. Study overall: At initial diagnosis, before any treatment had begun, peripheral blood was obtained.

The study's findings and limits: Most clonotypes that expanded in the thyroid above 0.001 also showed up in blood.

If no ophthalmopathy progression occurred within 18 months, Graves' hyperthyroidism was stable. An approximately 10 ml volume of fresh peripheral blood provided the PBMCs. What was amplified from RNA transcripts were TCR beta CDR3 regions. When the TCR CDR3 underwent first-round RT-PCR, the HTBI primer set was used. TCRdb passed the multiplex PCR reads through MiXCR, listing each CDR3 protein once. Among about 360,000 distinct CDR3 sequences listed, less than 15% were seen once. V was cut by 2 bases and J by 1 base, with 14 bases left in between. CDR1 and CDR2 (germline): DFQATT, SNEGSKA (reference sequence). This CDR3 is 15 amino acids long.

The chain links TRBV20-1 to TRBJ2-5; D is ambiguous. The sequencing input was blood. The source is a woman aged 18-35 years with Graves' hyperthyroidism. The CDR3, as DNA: TGCAGTGCTAGACCACAGAAAAAAGTCCAAGAGACCCAGTACTTC. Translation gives CSARPQKKVQETQYF.